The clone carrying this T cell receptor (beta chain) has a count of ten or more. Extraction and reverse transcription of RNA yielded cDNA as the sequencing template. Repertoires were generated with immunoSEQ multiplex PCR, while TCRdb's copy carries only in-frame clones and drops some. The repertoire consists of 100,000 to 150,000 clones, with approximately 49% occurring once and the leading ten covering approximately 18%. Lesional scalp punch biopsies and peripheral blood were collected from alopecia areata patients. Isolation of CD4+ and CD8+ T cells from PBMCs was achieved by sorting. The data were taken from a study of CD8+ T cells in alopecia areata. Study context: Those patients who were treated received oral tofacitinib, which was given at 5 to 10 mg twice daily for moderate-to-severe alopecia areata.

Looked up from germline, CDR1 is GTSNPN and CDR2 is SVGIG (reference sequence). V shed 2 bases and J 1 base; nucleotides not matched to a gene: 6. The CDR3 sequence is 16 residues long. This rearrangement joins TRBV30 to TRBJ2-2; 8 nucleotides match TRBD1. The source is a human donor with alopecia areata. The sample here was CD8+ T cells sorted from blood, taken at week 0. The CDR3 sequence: CAWSRGQEKNTGELFF. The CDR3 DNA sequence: TGTGCCTGGAGTCGGGGACAGGAGAAGAACACCGGGGAGCTGTTTTTT.